Reported below is one TCR beta chain. What it recognizes is unknown. Germline CDR1 MNHEY, CDR2 SVGAGI. The CDR3 spans 14 residues. V dropped 0 bases and J dropped 10 bases, with 13 bases sitting between them. This entry comes from a study of radiotherapy plus CTLA-4 blockade in lung cancer. The repertoire was sequenced with immunoSEQ multiplex PCR; TCRdb's copy has only in-frame clones and lacks some. Of some 110,000 clones in the sample, 80% to 90% are singletons; the top ten hold approximately 7.2%. General study results and limits: TCR clones from tumors expanded in blood after radiotherapy plus ipilimumab.

The material was peripheral blood, obtained from a patient treated with radiotherapy plus ipilimumab. This chain uses TRBV6-5 with TRBJ2-1; no clear D gene. This TCR derives from a human donor with non-small cell lung cancer that progressed on radiotherapy plus ipilimumab. CDR3 amino acids: CASSYSRFVSEQFF. The CDR3 DNA is TGTGCCAGCAGTTACTCGAGGTTCGTCAGCGAGCAGTTCTTC.